Below are 18 T cell receptor beta chains sequenced from a single sample in a study of T cells after yellow fever vaccination. MiXCR, applied by TCRdb to the 5' RACE reads, yields one record per CDR3 protein. The data show about 130,000 distinct CDR3 sequences, 7.5% to 10% seen once. This material consisted of CD8+ T cells sorted from PBMCs, taken on the day of the yellow fever booster vaccination. The source is a man younger than 35 who received the YFV17D yellow fever vaccine.

The sample holds a few counts of this clonotype. This chain uses TRBV27 with TRBJ1-5, with 9 bases aligning to TRBD1. The CDR3 length is 15 residues. V shed 6 bases, J shed 1 base, and the junction held 4 bases outside the gene matches. CDR1 and CDR2 (germline): MNHEY, SMNVEV (reference sequence). In nucleotides, the CDR3 is TGTGCCAGCAGGGGACAGGGCCGGAGCAATCAGCCCCAGCATTTT. Translated, it gives CASRGQGRSNQPQHF.

This clonotype was counted a few times. The chain couples TRBV6-2 or TRBV6-3 to TRBJ2-3; 7 bases align to TRBD1. The CDR3 length is 14 residues. J gave up 4 bases and V 4 bases, and 5 bases lay outside the gene matches. Germline CDR1 and CDR2: MNHEY and SVGEGT. CDR3: CASSSPRGPDTQYF. CDR3 DNA: TGTGCCAGCAGTTCTCCGAGGGGGCCAGATACGCAGTATTTT.

The chain is built from TRBV4-1 and TRBJ1-1, with D hard to call. The CDR3 consists of 17 residues. V was cut by 5 bases and J by 10 bases, with 29 bases left in between. The germline gives CDR1 MGHRA, CDR2 YSYEKL. The CDR3 region has the DNA TGCGCCAGCAGCGGGATCGGTGAACCGGGCGATAGCCGGCGAGCTTTCTTT. Protein product: CASSGIGEPGDSRRAFF.

This clonotype was seen more than once but under ten times. The rearrangement uses TRBV6-2 or TRBV6-3 and TRBJ1-1, with no clear D. Germline V lookup: CDR1 MNHEY, CDR2 SVGEGT. Trimming stripped 7 bases from V and 3 bases from J, with 12 bases between. The CDR3 runs to 13 residues. As DNA, the CDR3 is TGTGCCAGCATCCCGCAGGAGGACACTGAAGCTTTCTTT. Translation gives CASIPQEDTEAFF.

The chain carries TRBV6-6 and TRBJ1-1; 7 bases fit TRBD1. The CDR3 contains 15 residues. Per germline, CDR1 MNHNY and CDR2 SVGAGI (reference sequence). V gave up 0 bases and J gave up 7 bases; unmatched junction bases: 8. CDR3 amino acids: CASSYSINQGDEAFF. The CDR3 DNA is TGTGCCAGCAGTTACTCGATAAATCAGGGGGATGAAGCTTTCTTT.

The DNA for the CDR3 is TGTGCCAGTAGTAACGGGGAGCTGTTTTTT. Translation gives CASSNGELFF. The chain joins TRBV19 to TRBJ2-2; D not certain. The CDR3 spans 10 residues. V was clipped by 4 bases and J by 7 bases, with 1 base between them. CDR1 and CDR2 (germline): LNHDA, SQIVND (reference sequence).

The table lists this clonotype with a few counts. This rearrangement joins TRBV12-3 or TRBV12-4 to TRBJ1-1; a weak D match, TRBD1 (6 bases). V lost 5 bases, J lost 2 bases, and 12 bases lay in between. The CDR3 is 14 residues long. The CDR3: CASSPDRYNTEAFF. The CDR3, as DNA: TGTGCCAGCAGTCCTGACAGGTACAACACTGAAGCTTTCTTT.

This clonotype was counted ten times or more. The chain couples TRBV12-3 or TRBV12-4 to TRBJ1-2; 7 bases are a match to TRBD1. The ends lost 7 bases at V and 3 bases at J; junction bases unmatched: 11. This CDR3 has 15 residues. The CDR3 sequence is CASTGGAGWDYGYTF. The CDR3 region has the DNA TGTGCCAGCACAGGGGGGGCAGGCTGGGACTATGGCTACACCTTC.

This clonotype was counted a few times. The chain recombines TRBV12-3 or TRBV12-4 with TRBJ2-5, with 8 bases aligning to TRBD2. V trimming: 6 bases; J trimming: 1 base; junction bases outside the gene matches: 7. This CDR3 spans 15 amino acids. For the CDR3, the DNA is TGTGCCAGCAGCCCCCACGGGGGGGCCCAAGAGACCCAGTACTTC. Its translation is CASSPHGGAQETQYF.

This clonotype was seen more than once but under ten times. The CDR3, as DNA: TGTGCCAGCAGTTTCACCAACAGCCGGGACAAGGTTGAAAAGCAGTACGTC. It specifies CASSFTNSRDKVEKQYV. V usage is TRBV6-6 and J usage is TRBJ2-7; TRBD1 might be the D (6 bases). Between the trimmed V and J ends, which lost 4 bases and 8 bases, there was a span of 27 bases. Per germline, CDR1 MNHNY and CDR2 SVGAGI (reference sequence). The CDR3 is 17 amino acids.

In this sample, this clonotype turned up a few times. The J gene is TRBJ2-4, the V gene TRBV2, with TRBD1 identical over 11 bases. In germline, CDR1 is SNHLY, CDR2 FYNNEI. The CDR3 sequence is 16 residues long. The ends lost 4 bases at V and 3 bases at J; junction bases unmatched: 5. CDR3 loop: CASSVGQGGFKNIQYF. The CDR3 DNA is TGTGCCAGCAGTGTGGGACAGGGGGGCTTCAAAAACATTCAGTACTTC.

This clonotype was observed at least ten times. V usage is TRBV7-6 and J usage is TRBJ2-5; TRBD1 is a possible D gene (6 bases). The CDR3 is 14 amino acids. Germline loops: CDR1 SGHVS, CDR2 FNYEAQ. V dropped 1 base and J dropped 1 base, with 7 bases sitting between them. Written as DNA, the CDR3 is TGTGCCAGCAGCTTAGGAGGGGGCCAAGAGACCCAGTACTTC. It specifies CASSLGGGQETQYF.

The rearrangement links TRBV19 to TRBJ2-2, with D perhaps matching TRBD1 (6 bases). Germline loops: CDR1 LNHDA, CDR2 SQIVND (reference sequence). The V end lost 9 bases, the J end lost 5 bases, and 16 bases lay between the germline ends. CDR3 length: 14 residues. CDR3 region: CASEQGMRTGELFF. In DNA form, the CDR3 reads TGTGCCAGCGAACAGGGAATGAGGACCGGGGAGCTGTTTTTT.

This clonotype was detected a few times. The chain is built from TRBV4-1 and TRBJ2-3; TRBD1 might be the D (6 bases). The CDR3 runs to 16 residues. Per the germline V gene, CDR1 is MGHRA and CDR2 is YSYEKL. Trimming took 4 bases from V and 0 from J, leaving 14 bases between them. CDR3 sequence: CASSLSGTISTDTQYF. CDR3 nucleotide sequence: TGCGCCAGCAGCCTATCCGGGACAATTAGCACAGATACGCAGTATTTT.

This clonotype appeared a few times. The chain carries TRBV7-8 and TRBJ1-4; D call uncertain. The CDR3 spans 19 residues. V gave up 6 bases and J gave up 2 bases, with 25 bases separating them. CDR1 and CDR2 (germline): SGHVS, FQNEAQ. Here the CDR3 DNA reads TGTGCCAGCAGTCCGGGAACCTGGGATCAAGAGGCGACTAATGAAAAACTGTTTTTT. Its translation: CASSPGTWDQEATNEKLFF. The entire variable domain, with the rest obtained from reference TRBV7-8 and TRBJ1-4, is as follows: GAGVSQSPRYKVAKRGQDVALRCDPISGHVSLFWYQQALGQGPEFLTYFQNEAQLDKSGLPSDRFFAERPEGSVSTLKIQRTQQEDSAVYLCASSPGTWDQEATNEKLFFGSGTQLSVL.

This clonotype was observed a single time. The V and J genes are TRBV5-6 and TRBJ2-2; a possible D gene is TRBD1 (6 bases). Trimming took 2 bases from V and 5 from J, leaving 10 bases between them. CDR3 length: 14 amino acids. Per germline, CDR1 SGHDT and CDR2 YYEEEE. The CDR3 spells CASSFPGATGELFF. The CDR3 DNA follows: TGTGCCAGCAGCTTTCCAGGGGCAACCGGGGAGCTGTTTTTT.

This clonotype was picked up a small number of times. The V gene is TRBV2, the J gene TRBJ2-3; 12 nucleotides agree with TRBD1. Germline V gene lookup returns CDR1 SNHLY and CDR2 FYNNEI. The J segment lost 4 bases and the V segment lost 11 bases, leaving 4 bases of the junction unmatched. The CDR3 length is 13 residues. CDR3 nucleotides: TGTGCCTGCCGGGACAGGGGGCCAGATACGCAGTATTTT. Its translation: CACRDRGPDTQYF.

This clonotype appeared many times. The gene calls are TRBV20-1 and TRBJ2-7; maybe TRBD1 (5 bases). With 0 bases removed from V and 3 bases from J, the gap between germline ends came to 12 bases. The CDR3 consists of 14 residues. Germline CDR1 DFQATT, CDR2 SNEGSKA (reference sequence). CDR3 in DNA: TGCAGTGCTAGAGATCAGGGCGGTTTCTACGAGCAGTACGTC. Its translation: CSARDQGGFYEQYV.